This TCR beta chain was sequenced for a study of tumor-infiltrating lymphocytes in localized non-small cell lung cancer. Study-level points and caveats: Different pieces of the same tissue went to different assays, confounding technical variation with intratumor heterogeneity. Not all patients were TCR sequenced, owing to tissue quantity.

TCRdb's table, derived via immunoSEQ multiplex PCR, lists solely in-frame clones and lacks some. There are some 8,000 clones in the sample; around 77% occur only once, and about 13% lies in the top ten. Remarks on this clone: Its target is not known.

Looked up from germline, CDR1 is MNHEY and CDR2 is SMNVEV (reference sequence). This CDR3 has 16 residues. Deletions cut 0 bases from V and 2 bases from J, with 11 bases between. The chain joins TRBV27 to TRBJ1-3, with a possible D match to TRBD1 (6 bases). The receptor was derived from a human donor with non-small cell lung cancer. Sequences were obtained from uninvolved lung tissue not adjacent to the tumor. Here the CDR3 reads CASSLSGGRAGNTIYF. The CDR3 DNA reads as TGTGCCAGCAGTTTATCGGGGGGGCGGGCTGGAAACACCATATATTTT.